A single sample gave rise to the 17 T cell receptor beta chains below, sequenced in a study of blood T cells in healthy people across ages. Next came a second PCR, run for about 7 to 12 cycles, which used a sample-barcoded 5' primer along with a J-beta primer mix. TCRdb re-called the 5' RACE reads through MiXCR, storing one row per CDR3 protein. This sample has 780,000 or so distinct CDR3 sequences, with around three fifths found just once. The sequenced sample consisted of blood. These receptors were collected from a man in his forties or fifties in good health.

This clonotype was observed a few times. CDR3 nucleotides: TGTGCCAGCAGTTTTGGGGGCGGTGGTGAGAAACTGTTTTTT. Protein: CASSFGGGGEKLFF. The rearrangement links TRBV12-3 or TRBV12-4 to TRBJ1-4, with a possible D match to TRBD1 (6 bases). CDR3 length equals 14 residues. The V end was cut by 3 bases, the J end by 11 bases, with 16 bases between.

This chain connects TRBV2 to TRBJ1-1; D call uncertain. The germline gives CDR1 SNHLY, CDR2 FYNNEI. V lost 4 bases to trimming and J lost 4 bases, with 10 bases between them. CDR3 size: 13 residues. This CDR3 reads CASSAQRGTEAFF. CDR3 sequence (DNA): TGTGCCAGCAGTGCCCAACGGGGCACTGAAGCTTTCTTT.

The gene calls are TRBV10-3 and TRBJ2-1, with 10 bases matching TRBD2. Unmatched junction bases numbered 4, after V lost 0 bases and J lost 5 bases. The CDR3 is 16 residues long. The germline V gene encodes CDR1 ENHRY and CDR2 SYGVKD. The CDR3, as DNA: TGTGCCATCAGTGAGTCTGTAACTAGCGGGGACAATGAGCAGTTCTTC. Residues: CAISESVTSGDNEQFF.

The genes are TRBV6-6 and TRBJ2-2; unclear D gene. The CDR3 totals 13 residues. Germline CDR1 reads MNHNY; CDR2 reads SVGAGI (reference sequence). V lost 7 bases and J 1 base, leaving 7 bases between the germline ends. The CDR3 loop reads CASKPGNTGELFF. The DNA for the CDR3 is TGTGCCAGCAAACCGGGGAACACCGGGGAGCTGTTTTTT.

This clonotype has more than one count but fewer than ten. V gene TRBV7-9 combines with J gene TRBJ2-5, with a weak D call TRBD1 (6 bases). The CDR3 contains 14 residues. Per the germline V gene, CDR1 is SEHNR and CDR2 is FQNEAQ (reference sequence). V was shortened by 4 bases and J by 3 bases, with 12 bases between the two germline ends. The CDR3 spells CASSSPQGKETQYF. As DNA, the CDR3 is TGTGCCAGCAGCTCCCCTCAGGGGAAAGAGACCCAGTACTTC.

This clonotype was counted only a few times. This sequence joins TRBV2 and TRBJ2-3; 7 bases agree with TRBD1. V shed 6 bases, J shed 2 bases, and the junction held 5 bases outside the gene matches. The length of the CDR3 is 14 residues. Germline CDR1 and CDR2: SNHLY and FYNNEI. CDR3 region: CASRVQGTTDTQYF. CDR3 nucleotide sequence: TGTGCCAGCAGAGTACAGGGGACCACAGATACGCAGTATTTT.

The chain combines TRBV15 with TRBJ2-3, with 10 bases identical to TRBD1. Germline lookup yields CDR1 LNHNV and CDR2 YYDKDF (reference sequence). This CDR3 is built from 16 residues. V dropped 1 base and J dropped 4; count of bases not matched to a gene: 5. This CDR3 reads CATSRGLGQGPDTQYF. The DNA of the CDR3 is TGTGCCACCAGCAGAGGCCTGGGACAGGGGCCAGATACGCAGTATTTT.

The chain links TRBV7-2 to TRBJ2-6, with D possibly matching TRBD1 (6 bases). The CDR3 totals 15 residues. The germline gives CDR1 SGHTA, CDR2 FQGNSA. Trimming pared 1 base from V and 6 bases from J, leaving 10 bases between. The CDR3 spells CASSLVLGAANVLTF. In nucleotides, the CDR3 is TGTGCCAGCAGCTTAGTTTTGGGGGCGGCCAACGTCCTGACTTTC. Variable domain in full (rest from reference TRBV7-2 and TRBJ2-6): GAGVSQSPSNKVTEKGKDVELRCDPISGHTALYWYRQSLGQGLEFLIYFQGNSAPDKSGLPSDRFSAERTGGSVSTLTIQRTQQEDSAVYLCASSLVLGAANVLTFGAGSRLTVL.

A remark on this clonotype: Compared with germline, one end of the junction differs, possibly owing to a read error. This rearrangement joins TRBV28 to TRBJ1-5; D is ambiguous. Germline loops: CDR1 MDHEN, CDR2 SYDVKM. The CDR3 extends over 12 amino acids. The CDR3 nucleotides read TGTGCCAGCGGCCGTAACAATCGGCCCCAGCATTTT. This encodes CASGRNNRPQHF.

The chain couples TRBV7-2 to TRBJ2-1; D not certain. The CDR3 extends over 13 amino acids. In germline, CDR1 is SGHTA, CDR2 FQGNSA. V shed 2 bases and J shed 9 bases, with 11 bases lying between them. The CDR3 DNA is TGTGCCAGCAGCTTAACGCTTAGTAGTGAGCAGTTCTTC. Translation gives CASSLTLSSEQFF.

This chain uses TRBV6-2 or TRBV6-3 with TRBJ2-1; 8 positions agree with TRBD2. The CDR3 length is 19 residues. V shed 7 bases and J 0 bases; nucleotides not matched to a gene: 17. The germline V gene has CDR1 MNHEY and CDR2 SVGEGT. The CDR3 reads CASTALGLSSGDSYNEQFF. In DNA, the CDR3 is TGTGCCAGCACCGCACTTGGTCTTAGTAGCGGGGACTCCTACAATGAGCAGTTCTTC.

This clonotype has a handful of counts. The CDR3 sequence is CSARTGWIDEQYF. The CDR3 coding sequence is TGCAGTGCTCGGACTGGATGGATAGACGAGCAGTACTTC. The gene calls are TRBV20-1 and TRBJ2-5; possible D gene TRBD2, 5 bases. With the DNA end fitting TRBJ2-7 better, the J assignment may be wrong. Germline CDR1 is DFQATT and CDR2 is SNEGSKA (reference sequence). This CDR3 comprises 13 residues.

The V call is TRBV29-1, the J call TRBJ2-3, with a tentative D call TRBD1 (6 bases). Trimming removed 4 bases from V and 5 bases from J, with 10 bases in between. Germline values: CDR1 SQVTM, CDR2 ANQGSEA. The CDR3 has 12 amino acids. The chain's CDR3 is CSVGVQGDTQYF. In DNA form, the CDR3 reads TGCAGCGTTGGGGTACAGGGAGATACGCAGTATTTT.

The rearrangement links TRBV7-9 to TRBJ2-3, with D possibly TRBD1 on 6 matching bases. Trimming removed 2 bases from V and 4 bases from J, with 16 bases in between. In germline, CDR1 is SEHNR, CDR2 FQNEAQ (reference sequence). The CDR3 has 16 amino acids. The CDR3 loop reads CASSLYVGAVADTQYF. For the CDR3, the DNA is TGTGCCAGCAGCTTATACGTGGGGGCGGTTGCAGATACGCAGTATTTT.

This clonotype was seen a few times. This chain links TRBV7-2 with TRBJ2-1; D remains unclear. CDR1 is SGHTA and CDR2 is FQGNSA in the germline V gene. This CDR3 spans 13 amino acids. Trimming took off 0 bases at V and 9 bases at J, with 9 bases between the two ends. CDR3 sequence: CASSLASYGEQFF. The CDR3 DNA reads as TGTGCCAGCAGCTTAGCCTCGTATGGTGAGCAGTTCTTC.

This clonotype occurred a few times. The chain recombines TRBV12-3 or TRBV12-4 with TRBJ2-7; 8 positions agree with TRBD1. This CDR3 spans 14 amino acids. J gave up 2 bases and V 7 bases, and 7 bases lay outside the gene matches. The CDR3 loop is CASNGQGPPYEQYF. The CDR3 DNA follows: TGTGCCAGCAATGGACAGGGCCCTCCCTACGAGCAGTACTTC.

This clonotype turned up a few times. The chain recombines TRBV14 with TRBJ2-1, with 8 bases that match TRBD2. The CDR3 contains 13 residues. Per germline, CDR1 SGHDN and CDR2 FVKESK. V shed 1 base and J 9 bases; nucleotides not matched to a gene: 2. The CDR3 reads CASSQVAGGEQFF. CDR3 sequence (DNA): TGTGCCAGCAGCCAAGTGGCGGGAGGTGAGCAGTTCTTC.